The T cell receptor (beta chain) under discussion was sequenced for a study of T cell repertoires in cytomegalovirus infection. Study context: Newly reported HLA-C-restricted and thoroughly characterized HLA-B-restricted CMV epitopes were employed. Through public TCR beta signatures, both CMV infection and matching HLA type were indicated. Study outcomes and limitations: Ex vivo responses were dominated by HLA-C-restricted CMV-specific TCR beta clonotypes. Using cumulative public TCR beta family frequency, the authors identified those who carried CMV together with the relevant HLA.

MiXCR was run by TCRdb on the reads, yielding one entry per CDR3 protein. The sample yields approximately 270,000 distinct CDR3 sequences, 20% to 25% seen once. This clonotype was counted only a few times. The antigen remains unidentified. Germline lookup yields CDR1 SQVTM and CDR2 ANQGSEA. The CDR3 length is 13 residues. V was pared by 4 bases and J by 0 bases, with 7 bases between. The TCR sequence derives from a human donor in good health (CMV status not recorded). Some clones in this sample may be carry-over from other donors' samples. This chain links TRBV29-1 with TRBJ1-3; D remains unclear. Sequences were derived from cultured PBMCs, sampled from culture after CMV antigen stimulation. CDR3 nucleotides: TGCAGCGTTGTCGGTAGCTCTGGAAACACCATATATTTT. Translating it yields CSVVGSSGNTIYF.